A selection of T cell receptor beta chains follows, all from one sample in a study of preoperative IRX-2 immunotherapy in early breast cancer. Sequencing used immunoSEQ multiplex PCR; TCRdb keeps in-frame clones, though not all of them. Found here are around 10,000 clones, roughly 76% of them singletons; the top ten hold 5.6%. Sequenced material: lymph node tissue, taken before IRX-2 immunotherapy. The receptor set was obtained from a human donor with breast cancer. CDR3s include the opening cysteine and the closing phenylalanine or tryptophan. D genes are given only for firm matches. Only part of the rows carry a size: once, few, many, or a class if the clone is expanded.

clone size | J gene | D gene | V gene | CDR3 DNA | CDR3 protein
. | TRBJ1-4 | . | TRBV7-2 | TGTGCCAGCAGCCGGGTGGCGGCGGGGAAACTGTTTTTT | CASSRVAAGKLFF
. | TRBJ1-1 | . | TRBV6-8 | TGTGCCAGCAGCGGGAATGTTGCGGCCCTGAACACTGAAGCTTTCTTT | CASSGNVAALNTEAFF
. | TRBJ1-2 | . | TRBV9 | TGTGCCAGCAGTCGCCAAGGCTATGGCTACACCTTC | CASSRQGYGYTF
. | TRBJ2-7 | TRBD1 | TRBV28 | TGTGCCAGCAGTATTGGGGTCCTGGGACAGACCTACGAGCAGTACTTC | CASSIGVLGQTYEQYF
. | TRBJ1-5 | . | TRBV6-8 | TGTGCCAGCAGTCTGGGAAATCAGCCCCAGCATTTT | CASSLGNQPQHF
once | TRBJ1-3 | TRBD1 | TRBV6-4 | TGTGCCAGCAGAGGGACAGGGGAAAACACCATATATTTT | CASRGTGENTIYF
. | TRBJ2-4 | . | TRBV6-8 | TGTGCCAGCAGTTACGAAGCCAAAAACATTCAGTACTTC | CASSYEAKNIQYF
. | TRBJ1-1 | . | TRBV23-1 | TGCGCCAGCAGCTTGGCTACCGGTAATGAAGCTTTCTTT | CASSLATGNEAFF
. | TRBJ1-2 | TRBD1 | TRBV23-1 | TGCGCCAGCAGTCAATACAGGGGACGAAACTATGGCTACACCTTC | CASSQYRGRNYGYTF
. | TRBJ1-1 | TRBD1 | TRBV6-8 | TGTGCCAGCAGTTATAGGAGGGACAGGGGCCAGCAGGGTGTTCTTGAAGCTTTCTTT | CASSYRRDRGQQGVLEAFF
. | TRBJ2-2 | TRBD2 | TRBV28 | TGTGCCAGCAGTCCAACCCCCGGACTAGCAGTGCCCGGGGAGCTGTTTTTT | CASSPTPGLAVPGELFF
medium-sized | TRBJ1-3 | . | TRBV11-3 | TGTGCCAGCAGCCGGTACGATTACTCTGGAAACACCATATATTTT | CASSRYDYSGNTIYF
few | TRBJ2-2 | . | TRBV6-8 | TGTGCCAGCAGCGTCGGGACCGCCGGGGAGCTGTTTTTT | CASSVGTAGELFF
. | TRBJ2-2 | TRBD1 | TRBV11-3 | TGTGCCAGCAGCTGGGACAGGGGCACCGGGGAGCTGTTTTTT | CASSWDRGTGELFF
few | TRBJ2-4 | . | TRBV6-8 | TGTGCCAGCAGTACCAGGGGAAGGCAAAACATTCAGTACTTC | CASSTRGRQNIQYF
. | TRBJ2-2 | TRBD2 | TRBV6-8 | TGTGCCAGCAGTTACGGGCTAGCGGGGAACACCGGGGAGCTGTTTTTT | CASSYGLAGNTGELFF
once | TRBJ2-1 | TRBD2 | TRBV19 | TGTGCCAGTACTCGAAAAGGACTAGCGGGAATATTTAATGAGCAGTTCTTC | CASTRKGLAGIFNEQFF
. | TRBJ2-5 | TRBD2 | TRBV19 | TGTGCCAGTAGTATCGGGACTAGCGGCAGCGAGACCCAGTACTTC | CASSIGTSGSETQYF
few | TRBJ2-3 | TRBD1 | TRBV15 | TGTGCCACCAGCAGGTCCCGGGCAGGGGGCTCCGCAGATACGCAGTATTTT | CATSRSRAGGSADTQYF
few | TRBJ1-5 | . | TRBV19 | TGTGCCAGTAGTATAACGTGGAGGGAACAGCCCCAGCATTTT | CASSITWREQPQHF
. | TRBJ2-7 | . | TRBV5-1 | TGCGCCAGCAGCTTGGCCGCAGGTCCCGGTGAGCAGTACTTC | CASSLAAGPGEQYF
. | TRBJ1-1 | TRBD1 | TRBV11-3 | TGTGCCAGCAGCTTAGTAACAGGGGGCGGCACTGAAGCTTTCTTT | CASSLVTGGGTEAFF
. | TRBJ1-5 | . | TRBV6-8 | TGTGCCAGCAGTCAAGGGGTGGGGGAAATCGTCAATCAACCCCAGCATTTT | CASSQGVGEIVNQPQHF
. | TRBJ2-7 | . | TRBV6-8 | TGTGCCAGCAGCTTAAGAGGCTTAAGGGGGCAGTACTTC | CASSLRGLRGQYF
few | TRBJ1-2 | . | TRBV11-3 | TGTGCCAGCAGCTCTCAAGCCGGTAACTATGGCTACACCTTC | CASSSQAGNYGYTF
. | TRBJ2-2 | . | TRBV6-8 | TGTGCCAGCAGTTACTCGTTTAAAATCAGCGGGGAGCTGTTTTTT | CASSYSFKISGELFF
. | TRBJ1-2 | . | TRBV28 | TGTGCCAGCGGGCAAAATCCTAACTATGGCTACACCTTC | CASGQNPNYGYTF
. | TRBJ1-2 | . | TRBV18 | TGTGCCAGCTCACGCTTGGGAGGGATGAATGGCTACACCTTC | CASSRLGGMNGYTF
. | TRBJ1-4 | TRBD1 | TRBV5-1 | TGCGCCAGCAGCTTAGGACAGGGGGGTGAAAAACTGTTTTTT | CASSLGQGGEKLFF
. | TRBJ1-1 | . | TRBV29-1 | TGCAGCGTTGAGGGATTGAACACTGAAGCTTTCTTT | CSVEGLNTEAFF
. | TRBJ2-1 | . | TRBV6-8 | TGTGCCAGCAGTTACTCGAGTGGAAAAAAGGGCGAGCAGTTCTTC | CASSYSSGKKGEQFF
. | TRBJ1-5 | TRBD1 | TRBV29-1 | TGCAGCGTTACGGGACAGAATAGCAATCAGCCCCAGCATTTT | CSVTGQNSNQPQHF
. | TRBJ2-1 | TRBD2 | TRBV19 | TGTGCCAGTAGTTATGGACTAGCGGGGATGCACAATGAGCAGTTCTTC | CASSYGLAGMHNEQFF